The entry that follows covers one T cell receptor (beta chain) sequence. What it binds is unknown. These data belong to a study of cytomegalovirus exposure and HLA in healthy donors. Study-wide results and limits: Roughly uniform depth of sequencing across donors was assumed in presence/absence analyses. Researchers left out some V segments, among them TRBV6-2 and TRBV6-3, as indistinguishable.

PCR primers comprised 60 Vbeta and 13 Jbeta primers. The table came from immunoSEQ multiplex PCR; TCRdb's copy has only in-frame clones and leaves some out. The sample lists some 120,000 clones; less than 85% were seen once. Germline values: CDR1 SGHRS, CDR2 YFSETQ. The CDR3 spans 17 residues. V shed 4 bases, J shed 4 bases, and the junction held 17 bases outside the gene matches. Sequenced material: PBMCs. This chain links TRBV5-1 with TRBJ2-7, with 7 bases matching TRBD2. This receptor was identified in a female donor in good health and CMV-seronegative. CDR3 sequence: CASSLYPTSANTYEQYF. CDR3 nucleotide sequence: TGCGCCAGCAGCCTATATCCTACTAGCGCGAACACGTACGAGCAGTACTTC. Combining the CDR3 with reference TRBV5-1 and TRBJ2-7 gives the whole variable domain KAGVTQTPRYLIKTRGQQVTLSCSPISGHRSVSWYQQTPGQGLQFLFEYFSETQRNKGNFPGRFSGRQFSNSRSEMNVSTLELGDSALYLCASSLYPTSANTYEQYFGPGTRLTVT.